This T cell receptor (beta chain) is drawn from a study of T cell repertoires in cytomegalovirus infection (dated by TCRdb to between 2019 and 2020). About the investigation overall: Alongside well-studied HLA-B-restricted epitopes, the peptide stimulations were aimed at recently identified HLA-C-restricted CMV epitopes, whose presentation resists viral immunomodulation. Donor HLA type was relevant to the analysis, as public TCR beta signatures indicated carriage of CMV infection together with the matching HLA type.

The germline V gene sets CDR1 to SNHLY and CDR2 to FYNNEI. Spanning cysteine to phenylalanine, the CDR3 consists of 15 amino acids. The entry retains the CDR3 DNA only, 45 bases that are in frame from base 1. The V end gives up 6 bases and the J end 2 bases, leaving 6 bases in the junction not matched to a gene. Study-wide findings and limitations: In the ex vivo response, HLA-C-restricted CMV-specific TCR beta clonotypes were dominant, and in two of eight donors the single most frequent clonotype came from this HLA-C-restricted group. In both this cohort and an independent cohort of 350 or so donors, the cumulative frequency of public TCR beta family members distinguished carriers of CMV infection plus the relevant HLA type.

As to this clonotype: The specificity of this receptor is unknown. Base quality data are lacking; no much larger clone is found one base away.

The label giving this sample's treatment or condition can be read as: in vitro stimulation with specific CMV peptide epitopes to enrich CMV-specific T cells. The sample was run on an Illumina HiSeq 1500. TCRdb ran its own pipeline on the public reads, namely fastp trimming at Q25 and MiXCR clone calling, and kept in-frame beta chains. Duplicate CDR3 protein sequences are folded into a single record with the most common DNA and genes. In this sample the table shows fewer than 650,000 distinct CDR3 sequences, about 39% of which occur a single time. The top ten clonotypes cover roughly 50% of the sample.

The sample here was cultured PBMCs, taken from culture after CMV antigen stimulation. This TCR came from a human donor in good health (CMV status not recorded). Some clones in this sample may be carry-over from other donors' samples. Recombination connected TRBV2 to TRBJ1-5, with 8 central nucleotides matching TRBD1. The CDR3 region: CASRTDREGNQPQHF. The nucleotides read TGTGCCAGCAGGACGGACAGGGAGGGCAATCAGCCCCAGCATTTT.